The 11 T cell receptor beta chains presented below share a single source sample, sequenced in a study of CD8 T cells in Susac syndrome. RNA amounts of about 0.5 to 1 ug underwent reverse transcription with random hexamers. A single record per CDR3 protein comes from TCRdb applying MiXCR to the immunoSEQ multiplex PCR reads. This table holds over 200,000 distinct CDR3 sequences, roughly 94% found once. The sequenced material came from CD4+ T cells from PBMCs. All receptors come from a human donor with multiple sclerosis.

The rearrangement uses TRBV7-8 and TRBJ2-2, with 9 bases lining up with TRBD2. This CDR3 has 18 amino acids. Germline-derived CDR1 and CDR2 are SGHVS and FQNEAQ. V lost 2 bases to trimming and J lost 3 bases; unmatched junction nucleotides: 10. The chain's CDR3 is CASSLSWRGGPDTGELFF. CDR3 DNA: TGTGCCAGCAGCTTATCTTGGCGGGGGGGCCCTGACACCGGGGAGCTGTTTTTT.

This clonotype was counted a single time. This chain links TRBV5-1 with TRBJ2-5; D uncertain. Germline V lookup: CDR1 SGHRS, CDR2 YFSETQ. The germline V and J ends were trimmed by 4 bases and 4 bases, with 20 bases remaining between them. The CDR3 contains 16 residues. The CDR3 region has the DNA TGCGCCAGCAGCCGTGATTACAACATCAGGACAGAGACCCAGTACTTC. Its protein product is CASSRDYNIRTETQYF.

The J gene is TRBJ1-2, the V gene TRBV5-4; D unclear. Between the trimmed V and J ends, which lost 0 bases and 6 bases, there was a span of 12 bases. Germline CDR1 and CDR2: SGHNT and YYREEE (reference sequence). The CDR3 covers 14 residues. The CDR3 region has the DNA TGTGCCAGCAGCTTGGCAGGACGAGGCCATGGCTACACCTTC. Protein sequence: CASSLAGRGHGYTF. The full variable domain, completed using reference TRBV5-4 and TRBJ1-2, is ETGVTQSPTHLIKTRGQQVTLRCSSQSGHNTVSWYQQALGQGPQFIFQYYREEENGRGNFPPRFSGLQFPNYSSELNVNALELDDSALYLCASSLAGRGHGYTFGSGTRLTVV.

The V call is TRBV2, the J call TRBJ2-6; the match to TRBD2 covers 7 bases. Looked up from germline, CDR1 is SNHLY and CDR2 is FYNNEI. Unmatched junction bases numbered 10, after V lost 11 bases and J lost 0 bases. The CDR3 is made up of 16 amino acids. The CDR3 DNA sequence: TGTGCCGTCCAGCGCGGGGGTCTCTCTGGGGCCAACGTCCTGACTTTC. Amino acid sequence: CAVQRGGLSGANVLTF.

The V call is TRBV12-5, the J call TRBJ2-1; 11 bases are a match to TRBD2. Trimming cost V 6 bases and J 7 bases; bases outside gene matches: 11. Germline CDR1 and CDR2: LGHNT and FRNRAP. This CDR3 has 16 residues. The CDR3: CASGPRGTSGGNEQFF. CDR3 DNA: TGTGCTAGTGGCCCGAGAGGGACTAGCGGCGGGAATGAGCAGTTCTTC.

The genes are TRBV18 and TRBJ2-5, with D possibly TRBD1 on 6 matching bases. The CDR3 has 15 residues. Per the germline V gene, CDR1 is KGHSH and CDR2 is LQKENI. Trimming cost V 6 bases and J 1 base, with 15 bases left between them. Written as DNA, the CDR3 is TGTGCCAGCTCCCAAACGGGACACCTCCAAGAGACCCAGTACTTC. It encodes CASSQTGHLQETQYF.

This clonotype came up once. CDR3 DNA: TGTGCCAGCAGTGCCGTCCCGGGACATGAAAAACTGTTTTTT. It is translated as CASSAVPGHEKLFF. V gene TRBV12-3 or TRBV12-4 combines with J gene TRBJ1-4; D may be TRBD1 (5 bases). The length of the CDR3 is 14 residues. Between the trimmed V and J ends, which lost 5 bases and 6 bases, there was a span of 13 bases.

This chain uses TRBV6-1 with TRBJ1-3; no definite D call. The CDR3 totals 16 residues. Per the germline V gene, CDR1 is MNHNS and CDR2 is SASEGT. V gave up 4 bases and J gave up 0 bases, with 13 bases separating them. The CDR3 nucleotides read TGTGCCAGCAGTGGGTGGCGGCAAGTCTCTGGAAACACCATATATTTT. Translating it yields CASSGWRQVSGNTIYF.

V gene TRBV5-1 combines with J gene TRBJ2-5; TRBD1 aligns across 9 bases. Germline-derived CDR1 and CDR2 are SGHRS and YFSETQ. J was trimmed by 5 bases and V by 4 bases; bases with no gene match: 9. The CDR3 is 15 residues long. The CDR3 region is CASSPGTGLRETQYF. CDR3 DNA: TGCGCCAGCAGCCCGGGGACAGGGCTGAGGGAGACCCAGTACTTC.

The rearrangement joins TRBV3-1 to TRBJ2-1; 13 bases are shared with TRBD2. V lost 1 base and J lost 8; bases outside the gene matches: 2. The V gene's germline CDR1 is LGHDT and CDR2 YNNKEL (reference sequence). The CDR3 sequence is 15 residues long. The CDR3 sequence: CASSQGTSGGHEQFF. In nucleotides, the CDR3 is TGTGCCAGCAGCCAAGGGACTAGCGGGGGTCATGAGCAGTTCTTC.

J is TRBJ2-5 and V is TRBV5-4, with 11 positions matching TRBD2. This CDR3 contains 15 residues. With V trimmed by 2 bases and J by 6 bases, 6 bases remained unmatched. Per the germline V gene, CDR1 is SGHNT and CDR2 is YYREEE (reference sequence). The CDR3 nucleotides read TGTGCCAGCAGCTTTCCTAGCGGGGGGTCTAAGACCCAGTACTTC. It is translated as CASSFPSGGSKTQYF. The whole variable domain, remainder taken from reference TRBV5-4 and TRBJ2-5, is ETGVTQSPTHLIKTRGQQVTLRCSSQSGHNTVSWYQQALGQGPQFIFQYYREEENGRGNFPPRFSGLQFPNYSSELNVNALELDDSALYLCASSFPSGGSKTQYFGPGTRLLVL.